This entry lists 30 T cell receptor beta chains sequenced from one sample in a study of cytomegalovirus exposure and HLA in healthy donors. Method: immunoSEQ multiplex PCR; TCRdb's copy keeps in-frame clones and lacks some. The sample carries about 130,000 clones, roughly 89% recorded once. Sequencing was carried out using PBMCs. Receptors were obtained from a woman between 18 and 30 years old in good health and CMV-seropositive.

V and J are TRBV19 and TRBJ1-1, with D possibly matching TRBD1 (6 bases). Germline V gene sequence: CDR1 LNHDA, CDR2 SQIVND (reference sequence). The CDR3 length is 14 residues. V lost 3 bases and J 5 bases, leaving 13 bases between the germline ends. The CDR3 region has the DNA TGTGCCAGTAGTATTGTCACAGGGAAGACTGAAGCTTTCTTT. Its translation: CASSIVTGKTEAFF.

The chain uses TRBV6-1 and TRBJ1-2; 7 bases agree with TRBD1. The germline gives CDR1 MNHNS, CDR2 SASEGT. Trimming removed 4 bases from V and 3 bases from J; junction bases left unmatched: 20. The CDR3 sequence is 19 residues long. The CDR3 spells CASSAPLPQGDRDYYGYTF. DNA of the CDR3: TGTGCCAGCAGTGCCCCCCTACCCCAGGGGGACAGAGACTACTATGGCTACACCTTC.

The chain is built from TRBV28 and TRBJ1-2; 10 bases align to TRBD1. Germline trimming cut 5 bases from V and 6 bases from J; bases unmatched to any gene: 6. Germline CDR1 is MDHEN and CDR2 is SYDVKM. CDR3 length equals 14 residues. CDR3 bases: TGTGCCAGCAGTCCCCTTGGGACAGGGGATGGCTACACCTTC. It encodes CASSPLGTGDGYTF.

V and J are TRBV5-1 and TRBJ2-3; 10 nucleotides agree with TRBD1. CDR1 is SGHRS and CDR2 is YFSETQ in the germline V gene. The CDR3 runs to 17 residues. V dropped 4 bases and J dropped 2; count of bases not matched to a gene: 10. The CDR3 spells CASSIPGTGAPTDTQYF. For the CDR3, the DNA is TGCGCCAGCAGCATACCCGGGACAGGGGCCCCCACAGATACGCAGTATTTT. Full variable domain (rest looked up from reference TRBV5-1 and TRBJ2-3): KAGVTQTPRYLIKTRGQQVTLSCSPISGHRSVSWYQQTPGQGLQFLFEYFSETQRNKGNFPGRFSGRQFSNSRSEMNVSTLELGDSALYLCASSIPGTGAPTDTQYFGPGTRLTVL.

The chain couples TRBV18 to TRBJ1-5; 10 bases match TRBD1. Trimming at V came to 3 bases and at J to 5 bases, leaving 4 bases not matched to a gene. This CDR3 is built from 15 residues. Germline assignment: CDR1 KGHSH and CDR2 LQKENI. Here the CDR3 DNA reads TGTGCCAGCTCACCTTCCGGGACAGGGGATCAGCCCCAGCATTTT. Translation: CASSPSGTGDQPQHF.

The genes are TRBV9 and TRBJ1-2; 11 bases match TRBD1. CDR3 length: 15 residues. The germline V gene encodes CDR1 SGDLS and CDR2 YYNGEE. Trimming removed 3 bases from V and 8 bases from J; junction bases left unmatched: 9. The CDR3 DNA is TGTGCCAGCAGCGGTTGGACAGGGGGCATCGGAGGCTACACCTTC. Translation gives CASSGWTGGIGGYTF. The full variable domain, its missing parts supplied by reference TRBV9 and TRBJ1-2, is DSGVTQTPKHLITATGQRVTLRCSPRSGDLSVYWYQQSLDQGLQFLIQYYNGEERAKGNILERFSAQQFPDLHSELNLSSLELGDSALYFCASSGWTGGIGGYTFGSGTRLTVV.

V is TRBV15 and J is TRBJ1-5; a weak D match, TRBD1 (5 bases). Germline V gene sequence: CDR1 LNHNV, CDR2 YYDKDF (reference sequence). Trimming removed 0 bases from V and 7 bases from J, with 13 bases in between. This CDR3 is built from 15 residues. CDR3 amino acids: CATSRDQGAGQPQHF. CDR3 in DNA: TGTGCCACCAGCAGAGATCAAGGGGCAGGACAGCCCCAGCATTTT.

CDR3 in amino acids: CASSPLQVSNTGELFF. The CDR3 bases are TGTGCCAGCAGCCCCTTACAGGTTTCGAACACCGGGGAGCTGTTTTTT. This chain connects TRBV4-2 to TRBJ2-2, with D perhaps TRBD1 (5 bases). The CDR3 is 16 amino acids. CDR1 and CDR2 (germline): LGHNA, YNFKEQ. The V gene lost 4 bases and the J gene lost 0 bases, with 12 bases spanning the gap.

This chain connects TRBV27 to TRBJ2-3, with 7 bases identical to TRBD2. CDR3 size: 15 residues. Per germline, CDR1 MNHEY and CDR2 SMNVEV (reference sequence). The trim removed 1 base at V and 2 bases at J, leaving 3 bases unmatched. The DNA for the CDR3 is TGTGCCAGCAGTTTATTTTGGGACTACACAGATACGCAGTATTTT. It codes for CASSLFWDYTDTQYF.

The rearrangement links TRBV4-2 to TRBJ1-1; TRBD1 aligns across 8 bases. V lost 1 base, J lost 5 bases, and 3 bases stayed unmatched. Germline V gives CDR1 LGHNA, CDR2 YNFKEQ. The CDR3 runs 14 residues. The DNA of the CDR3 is TGTGCCAGCAGCCAAGGGACAGGGTGGACTGAAGCTTTCTTT. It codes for CASSQGTGWTEAFF.

The DNA for the CDR3 is TGTGCCAGCAGCTTGAGAGCGGGGGGGCGAGACACCGGGGAGCTGTTTTTT. Its translation is CASSLRAGGRDTGELFF. The chain has TRBV7-6 and TRBJ2-2; 10 nucleotides line up with TRBD2. The CDR3 sequence is 17 residues long. Germline V gene data show CDR1 as SGHVS and CDR2 as FNYEAQ. V was clipped by 3 bases and J by 3 bases; unmatched bases: 7.

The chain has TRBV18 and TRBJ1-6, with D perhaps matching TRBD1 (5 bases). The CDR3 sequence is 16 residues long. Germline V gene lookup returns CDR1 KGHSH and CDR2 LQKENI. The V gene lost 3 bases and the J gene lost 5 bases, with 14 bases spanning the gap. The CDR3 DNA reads TGTGCCAGCTCACCTAATGTGGGGGGAAATAATTCACCCCTCCACTTT. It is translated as CASSPNVGGNNSPLHF.

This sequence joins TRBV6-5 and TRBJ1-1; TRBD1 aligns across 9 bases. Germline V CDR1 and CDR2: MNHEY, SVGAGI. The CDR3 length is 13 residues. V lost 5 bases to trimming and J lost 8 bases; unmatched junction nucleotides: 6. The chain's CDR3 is CASSLGQGTEAFF. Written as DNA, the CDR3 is TGTGCCAGCAGTCTCGGACAGGGGACAGAAGCTTTCTTT.

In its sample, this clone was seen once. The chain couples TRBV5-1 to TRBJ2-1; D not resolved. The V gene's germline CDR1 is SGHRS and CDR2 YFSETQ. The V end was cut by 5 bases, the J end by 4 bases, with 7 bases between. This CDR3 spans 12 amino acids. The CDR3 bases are TGCGCCAGCAGAGAGACTTACAATGAGCAGTTCTTC. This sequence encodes CASRETYNEQFF. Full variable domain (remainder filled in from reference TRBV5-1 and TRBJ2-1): KAGVTQTPRYLIKTRGQQVTLSCSPISGHRSVSWYQQTPGQGLQFLFEYFSETQRNKGNFPGRFSGRQFSNSRSEMNVSTLELGDSALYLCASRETYNEQFFGPGTRLTVL.

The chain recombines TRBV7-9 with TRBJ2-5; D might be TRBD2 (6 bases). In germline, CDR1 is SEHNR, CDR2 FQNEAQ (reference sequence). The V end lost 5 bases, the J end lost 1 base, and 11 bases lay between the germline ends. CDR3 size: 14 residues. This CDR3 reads CASSPPGLQETQYF. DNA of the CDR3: TGTGCCAGCAGCCCGCCGGGACTCCAAGAGACCCAGTACTTC.

DNA for the CDR3: TGTGCCAGCAGTTTGCGGGGCAGGGAGTCCGAGCAGTACTTC. Translating gives CASSLRGRESEQYF. The chain combines TRBV27 with TRBJ2-7; TRBD2 is a possible D gene (6 bases). V lost 3 bases and J lost 6, with 15 bases in between. The CDR3 is 14 amino acids. The germline CDR1 and CDR2 sequences are MNHEY and SMNVEV (reference sequence).

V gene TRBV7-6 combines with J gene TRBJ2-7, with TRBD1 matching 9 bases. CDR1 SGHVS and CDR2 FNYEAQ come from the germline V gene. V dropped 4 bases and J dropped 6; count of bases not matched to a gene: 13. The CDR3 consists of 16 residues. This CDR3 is CASSSYRGTGGGEQYF. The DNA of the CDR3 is TGTGCCAGCAGCTCGTACCGAGGAACAGGGGGCGGCGAGCAGTACTTC.

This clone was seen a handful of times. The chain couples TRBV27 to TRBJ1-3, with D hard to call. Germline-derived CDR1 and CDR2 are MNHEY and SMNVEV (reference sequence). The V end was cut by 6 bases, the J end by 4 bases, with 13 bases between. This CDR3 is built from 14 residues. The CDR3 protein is CASRVDMSGNTIYF. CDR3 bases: TGTGCCAGCAGGGTAGACATGTCGGGAAACACCATATATTTT.

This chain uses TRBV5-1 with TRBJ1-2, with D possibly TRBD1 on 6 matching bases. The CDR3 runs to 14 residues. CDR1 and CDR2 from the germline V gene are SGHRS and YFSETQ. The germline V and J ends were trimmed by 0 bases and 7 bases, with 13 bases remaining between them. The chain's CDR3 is CASSLAGRGSGYTF. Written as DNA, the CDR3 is TGCGCCAGCAGCTTGGCGGGCAGGGGTAGTGGCTACACCTTC.

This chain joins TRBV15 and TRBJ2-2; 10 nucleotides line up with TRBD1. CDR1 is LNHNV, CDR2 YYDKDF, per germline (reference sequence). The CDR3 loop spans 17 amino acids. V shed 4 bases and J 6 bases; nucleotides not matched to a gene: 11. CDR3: CATSIVPRDRGSGELFF. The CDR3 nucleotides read TGTGCCACCAGCATAGTCCCCAGGGACAGGGGTTCCGGGGAGCTGTTTTTT.

CDR3 region: CASSLDGGTGASPLHF. DNA for the CDR3: TGTGCCAGCAGCCTCGACGGGGGGACAGGGGCCTCACCCCTCCACTTT. This rearrangement joins TRBV9 to TRBJ1-6; TRBD1 aligns across 10 bases. V lost 4 bases and J lost 10; bases outside the gene matches: 11. Per germline, CDR1 SGDLS and CDR2 YYNGEE. This CDR3 spans 16 amino acids.

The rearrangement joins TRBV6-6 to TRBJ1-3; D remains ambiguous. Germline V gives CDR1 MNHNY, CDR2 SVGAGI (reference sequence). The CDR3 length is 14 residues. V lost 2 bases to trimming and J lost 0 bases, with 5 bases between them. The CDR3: CASSYLSSGNTIYF. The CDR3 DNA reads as TGTGCCAGCAGTTACCTGAGCTCTGGAAACACCATATATTTT.

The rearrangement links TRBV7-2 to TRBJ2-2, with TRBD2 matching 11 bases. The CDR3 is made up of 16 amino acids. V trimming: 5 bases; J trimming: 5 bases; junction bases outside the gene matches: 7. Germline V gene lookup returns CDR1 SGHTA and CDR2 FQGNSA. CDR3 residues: CASSKLAGAPTGELFF. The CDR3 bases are TGTGCCAGCAGCAAACTAGCGGGGGCACCAACCGGGGAGCTGTTTTTT. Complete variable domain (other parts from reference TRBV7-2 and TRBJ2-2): GAGVSQSPSNKVTEKGKDVELRCDPISGHTALYWYRQSLGQGLEFLIYFQGNSAPDKSGLPSDRFSAERTGGSVSTLTIQRTQQEDSAVYLCASSKLAGAPTGELFFGEGSRLTVL.

The CDR3 DNA is TGTGCCAGCAGTTTATCCCGGGTCGGGGAGCTGTTTTTT. Its translation is CASSLSRVGELFF. This chain uses TRBV27 with TRBJ2-2; D not resolved. Trimming removed 0 bases from V and 7 bases from J, with 6 bases in between. Germline values: CDR1 MNHEY, CDR2 SMNVEV (reference sequence). The length of the CDR3 is 13 residues.

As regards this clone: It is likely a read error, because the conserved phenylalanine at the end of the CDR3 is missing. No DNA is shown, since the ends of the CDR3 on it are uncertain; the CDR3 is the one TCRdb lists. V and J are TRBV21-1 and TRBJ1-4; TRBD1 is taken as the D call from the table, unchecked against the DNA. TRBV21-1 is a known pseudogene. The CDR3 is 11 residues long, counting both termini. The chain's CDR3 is CASTPSGTGDY.

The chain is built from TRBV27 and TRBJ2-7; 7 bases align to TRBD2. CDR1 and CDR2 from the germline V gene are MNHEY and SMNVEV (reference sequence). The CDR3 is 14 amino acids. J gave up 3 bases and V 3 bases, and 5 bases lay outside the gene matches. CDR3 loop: CASSLVSGGYEQYF. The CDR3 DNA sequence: TGTGCCAGCAGTTTGGTTTCGGGGGGCTACGAGCAGTACTTC.

CDR3 loop: CASSPPVGQSSGNTIYF. The CDR3 DNA reads as TGTGCCAGCTCCCCGCCTGTGGGACAGAGCTCTGGAAACACCATATATTTT. This chain uses TRBV18 with TRBJ1-3, with 7 bases fitting TRBD1. The CDR3 has 17 amino acids. V trimming: 6 bases; J trimming: 0 bases; junction bases outside the gene matches: 11. Per the germline V gene, CDR1 is KGHSH and CDR2 is LQKENI. The full variable domain, rest sourced from reference TRBV18 and TRBJ1-3, is NAGVMQNPRHLVRRRGQEARLRCSPMKGHSHVYWYRQLPEEGLKFMVYLQKENIIDESGMPKERFSAEFPKEGPSILRIQQVVRGDSAAYFCASSPPVGQSSGNTIYFGEGSWLTVV.

CDR3 in DNA: TGTGCCAGCACTATGACAGGGATGGAAGGCTACACCTTC. Its protein is CASTMTGMEGYTF. The chain is built from TRBV6-5 and TRBJ1-2; 7 bases match TRBD1. CDR3 length equals 13 residues. V lost 7 bases to trimming and J lost 8 bases; unmatched junction nucleotides: 10. Germline V gene data show CDR1 as MNHEY and CDR2 as SVGAGI.

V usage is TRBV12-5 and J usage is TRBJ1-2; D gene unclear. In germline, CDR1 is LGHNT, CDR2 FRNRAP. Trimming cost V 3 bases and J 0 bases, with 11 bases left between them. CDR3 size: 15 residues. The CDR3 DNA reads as TGTGCTAGTGGTTTTGAGGCCCTTCCTAACTATGGCTACACCTTC. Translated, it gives CASGFEALPNYGYTF.

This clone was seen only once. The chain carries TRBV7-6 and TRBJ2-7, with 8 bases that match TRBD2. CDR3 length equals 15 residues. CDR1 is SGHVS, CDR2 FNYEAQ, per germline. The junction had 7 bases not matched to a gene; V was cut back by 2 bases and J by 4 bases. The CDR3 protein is CASSLSGGGRYEQYF. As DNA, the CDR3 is TGTGCCAGCAGCTTATCAGGCGGGGGGCGGTACGAGCAGTACTTC.